This T cell receptor beta chain was retrieved from a study of cytotoxic CD8 clonotypes in ibrutinib-treated CLL (dated by TCRdb to the early 2020s). With respect to the entire study: The cohort included approximately 15 treatment-naive and some twelve relapsed/refractory patients; 17 to 18 were IGHV unmutated. Cryopreserved peripheral blood mononuclear cells were obtained before treatment, at response, and at either sustained remission or disease progression. Response samples were obtained after a median of around 11 months of treatment, with a range of roughly 6 to 40 months. Longitudinal samples were available for about 30% of the roughly 90 trial participants. An average of 255,043 productive templates and about 100,000 productive rearrangements was obtained per sample. Patients were still on ibrutinib when every remission and progressive disease sample was collected. Partial responses were observed in about 25 patients and complete responses in 2; after a median follow-up of 68 months, remission was maintained in 14 patients and progression was observed in 12.

The time point label, read with the paper, signifies: 12 months on ibrutinib. Roughly 2 micrograms of genomic DNA were extracted from cryopreserved PBMCs for TCR beta library preparation. High-throughput TCR beta sequencing was performed on longitudinal blood samples from CLL patients receiving ibrutinib monotherapy. The patients were enrolled in a single-center, open-label phase 2 trial of ibrutinib monotherapy. In regard to this clone: The clone's antigen remains unknown. The sample holds no much larger clone one base away, and base qualities are not on file.

Results the study describes overall, beyond this receptor: Public clonotypes were found to be uncommon and were observed to contract or remain stable during treatment; the increase in clonality was shown to reflect expansion of private clonotypes at ibrutinib response. Baseline clonality was found to be higher than that of age-matched healthy donors and was strongly correlated with circulating CD8+ T-cell counts. At ibrutinib response clonality went up, during sustained remission it held steady, and at progression it dropped back toward baseline. Sustained-remission and progressing patients did not have matched sampling times, and lymph node repertoires were not examined.

The goal of deep resolution MiSeq sequencing was a depth between 1 in 1 million and 1 in 200,000 T cells, and coverage averaged 10x per clonotype. The immunoSEQ hsTCRB Kit was used to generate the TCR beta libraries. Per the authors' processing: The data were analyzed with ImmunoSEQ Analyzer and ImmunoSEQ Data Assistant, and V, D and J gene assignments followed IMGT definitions. Clonality, which ranges from 0 to 1, was calculated by subtracting the normalized Shannon entropy of productive rearrangement frequencies from one. Public clonotype analysis was restricted to overrepresented clonotypes comprising at least 0.05% of each patient's repertoire. About a dozen repertoires from age-matched healthy donors, obtained from immuneACCESS, served as clonality controls. TCRdb's version of the immuneACCESS table is confined to in-frame rearrangements and falls short of the full clone set. An unresolved V gene accounts for under half of the shortfall where checked; the remainder is of unknown origin. V, J and clone size are taken as reported in that table, and D and trimming were inferred from the DNA itself. The sample includes 200,000 or so clones, with about three quarters observed a single time. Of the sample, over 5.5% is held by the ten largest clones.

According to the germline V gene (reference sequence), CDR1 reads SEHNR and CDR2 reads FQNEAQ. Trimming costs V 5 bases and J 3 bases, and their ends lie 14 bases apart. From its cysteine to its phenylalanine, the CDR3 spans 15 amino acids. Just the 45-base CDR3 DNA is kept, in frame starting at base 1. The specimen was PBMCs, collected after 12 months of ibrutinib treatment. The TCR comes from a human donor with chronic lymphocytic leukemia. The chain uses TRBV7-9 and TRBJ1-5, with the D gene not clear enough to name. The CDR3 here reads CASSNAPGTNQPQHF. At the DNA level, the sequence is TGTGCCAGCAGCAACGCGCCGGGAACCAATCAGCCCCAGCATTTT.